This T cell receptor (beta chain) emerged from a study of CD8 T cells in ankylosing spondylitis. As concerns this clonotype: Its specificity is unknown.

CDR1 is SGHKS and CDR2 is YYEKEE in the germline V gene (reference sequence). Trimming took off 0 bases at V and 4 bases at J, with 16 bases between the two ends. The CDR3 spans 16 residues. Study results and caveats: Ankylosing spondylitis blood seemed to carry a telltale TCR beta motif made of eight highly homologous variants.

Scientists made TCR beta libraries using quantitative 5'-RACE with molecular barcodes. TCRdb re-analysed the 5' RACE reads in MiXCR, keeping a single row per CDR3 protein. This sample has approximately 550,000 distinct CDR3 sequences, with approximately 12% found just once. The sample consisted of blood, either unsorted or a sorted T cell fraction (not recorded which). J is TRBJ1-1 and V is TRBV5-5; D call uncertain. The receptor was isolated from a male donor with ankylosing spondylitis. The CDR3 here is CASSLAADSNPTEAFF. In DNA form, the CDR3 reads TGTGCCAGCAGCTTGGCCGCGGACTCGAACCCCACTGAAGCTTTCTTT. Drawing the rest from reference TRBV5-5 and TRBJ1-1, the complete variable domain is DAGVTQSPTHLIKTRGQQVTLRCSPISGHKSVSWYQQVLGQGPQFIFQYYEKEERGRGNFPDRFSARQFPNYSSELNVNALLLGDSALYLCASSLAADSNPTEAFFGQGTRLTVV.